The 17 T cell receptor beta chains below all came from one sample that was sequenced in a study of Graves' ophthalmopathy and Graves' hyperthyroidism (dated by TCRdb to 2016 to 2019). Sequencing was carried out with an Illumina HiSeq 2000. TCR beta CDR3 regions were amplified from RNA transcripts for repertoire sequencing. HTBI primers and the Qiagen OneStep RT-PCR kit were used in a first-round RT-PCR, which was followed by a second-round multiplex PCR, size selection and purification. The raw public reads went through TCRdb reprocessing: fastp at Q25, MiXCR clone calling, in-frame beta chains kept. Entries are consolidated by CDR3 protein sequence, retaining the most common genes and DNA. Recorded for this sample are a few hundred thousand distinct CDR3 sequences; approximately 18% of them occurred a single time. The ten largest clones capture 2% to 2.5% of the sample. Material for sequencing was peripheral blood. Every receptor here comes from an adult woman with stable Graves' hyperthyroidism.

There are many counts of this clonotype. The junction departs from germline at one end; a sequencing error may be responsible. This chain joins TRBV7-2 and TRBJ2-7; 7 bases agree with TRBD1. Germline values: CDR1 SGHTA, CDR2 FQGNSA. This CDR3 contains 15 residues. The CDR3 DNA sequence: TGTGCCAGCAGCTTGGACCCAACAGGGGCCTACGGGCAGTACTTC. Amino acid sequence: CASSLDPTGAYGQYF.

This clonotype was seen at least ten times. The J gene is TRBJ2-1, the V gene TRBV12-5; TRBD2 aligns across 14 bases. V dropped 1 base and J dropped 3; count of bases not matched to a gene: 5. CDR3 length: 18 residues. Per the germline V gene, CDR1 is LGHNT and CDR2 is FRNRAP. The CDR3 nucleotides are TGTGCTAGTGGTTTGGGGCGACTAGCGGGAGGGGGCTACAATGAGCAGTTCTTC. It specifies CASGLGRLAGGGYNEQFF.

In this sample, this clonotype turned up a few times. The chain couples TRBV3-1 to TRBJ1-6; no definite D call. Per germline, CDR1 LGHDT and CDR2 YNNKEL (reference sequence). Trimming stripped 6 bases from V and 9 bases from J, with 12 bases between. The CDR3 consists of 13 residues. As DNA, the CDR3 is TGTGCCAGCAGACCCGGGAGTAGTTCACCCCTCCACTTT. Its protein product is CASRPGSSSPLHF.

This clonotype occurred many times. This chain uses TRBV6-2 or TRBV6-3 with TRBJ2-2; 10 bases match TRBD2. The V and J ends lost 7 bases and 5 bases, in that order; junction bases with no gene match: 7. The CDR3 has 15 residues. Germline V gene sequence: CDR1 MNHEY, CDR2 SVGEGT. CDR3 region: CASTTAGGQTGELFF. Here the CDR3 DNA reads TGTGCCAGCACCACAGCGGGAGGGCAAACCGGGGAGCTGTTTTTT.

V gene TRBV30 combines with J gene TRBJ2-7; D may be TRBD1 (6 bases). Trimming stripped 0 bases from V and 3 bases from J, with 12 bases between. CDR3 length: 14 residues. The germline V gene has CDR1 GTSNPN and CDR2 SVGIG (reference sequence). For the CDR3, the DNA is TGTGCCTGGAGTGTACAGGGCCTCTACTACGAGCAGTACTTC. It yields the protein CAWSVQGLYYEQYF.

Remarks on this clonotype: This likely comes from a read error, as the CDR3 has no conserved phenylalanine or tryptophan at its end. V is TRBV6-1 and J is TRBJ1-2; tentative D call: TRBD1 (5 bases). This CDR3 contains 15 residues. Looked up from germline, CDR1 is MNHNS and CDR2 is SASEGT. V was clipped by 4 bases and J by 4 bases, with 16 bases between them. CDR3 sequence: CASSAWGRGVYGYTV. The CDR3, as DNA: TGTGCCAGCAGTGCGTGGGGACGAGGAGTCTATGGCTACACCGTC.

The chain couples TRBV27 to TRBJ1-1; TRBD1 matches at 8 bases. V dropped 4 bases and J dropped 7; count of bases not matched to a gene: 8. This CDR3 is 14 amino acids long. Germline CDR1 MNHEY, CDR2 SMNVEV (reference sequence). The CDR3 reads CASSSLGQGSEAFF. In DNA form, the CDR3 reads TGTGCCAGCAGTTCCTTAGGACAGGGCAGTGAAGCTTTCTTT.

This clonotype was detected ten times or more. The rearrangement joins TRBV7-2 to TRBJ2-4; maybe TRBD2 (7 bases). The CDR3 length is 15 residues. Germline V CDR1 and CDR2: SGHTA, FQGNSA. Trimming removed 5 bases from V and 0 bases from J, with 11 bases in between. CDR3 protein: CASSERGAAKNIQYF. In DNA, the CDR3 is TGTGCCAGCAGCGAACGGGGGGCAGCCAAAAACATTCAGTACTTC. Looking up the rest from reference TRBV7-2 and TRBJ2-4 gives the full variable domain: GAGVSQSPSNKVTEKGKDVELRCDPISGHTALYWYRQSLGQGLEFLIYFQGNSAPDKSGLPSDRFSAERTGGSVSTLTIQRTQQEDSAVYLCASSERGAAKNIQYFGAGTRLSVL.

Only a few counts were recorded for this clonotype. The junction shows a germline mismatch at one end, possibly a read error. The chain combines TRBV7-9 with TRBJ1-1; TRBD1 aligns across 8 bases. The germline V gene has CDR1 SEHNR and CDR2 FQNEAQ (reference sequence). The CDR3 runs to 15 residues. The CDR3 region is CASTEGQVQNTEACF. The CDR3 nucleotides are TGTGCCAGCACCGAGGGACAGGTCCAAAACACTGAAGCTTGCTTT.

Turning to this clonotype: An end of the junction does not agree with germline; a read error may underlie this. The gene calls are TRBV28 and TRBJ2-7; perhaps TRBD2 as D (6 bases). The germline V gene encodes CDR1 MDHEN and CDR2 SYDVKM. The CDR3 extends over 12 amino acids. The chain's CDR3 is CASSFGGPPVGF. The CDR3 DNA follows: TGTGCCAGCAGTTTCGGGGGTCCTCCCGTGGGTTTC.

To note about this clonotype: A much larger clone is a single base away; this may be a read error. This likely comes from a read error, as the CDR3 has no conserved phenylalanine or tryptophan at its end. This sequence joins TRBV7-2 and TRBJ2-7, with a weak D call TRBD1 (5 bases). The CDR3 is made up of 14 amino acids. In germline, CDR1 is SGHTA, CDR2 FQGNSA. V was pared by 1 base and J by 5 bases, with 12 bases between. CDR3 sequence: CASSLGTSIDEQYS. The DNA for the CDR3 is TGTGCCAGCAGCTTAGGGACATCTATCGACGAGCAGTACTCC.

This clonotype showed up many times. The chain joins TRBV27 to TRBJ2-5; D remains ambiguous. The germline gives CDR1 MNHEY, CDR2 SMNVEV (reference sequence). V lost 4 bases to trimming and J lost 7 bases, with 7 bases between them. CDR3 length: 11 residues. The chain's CDR3 is CASSYVGTQYF. Written as DNA, the CDR3 is TGTGCCAGCAGTTACGTTGGGACCCAGTACTTC.

This clonotype was counted between two and nine times. The CDR3 region has the DNA TGCGCCAGCAGCTTGGCTGGGATCCACACTGAAGCTTTCTTT. This gives the protein CASSLAGIHTEAFF. The chain joins TRBV5-1 to TRBJ1-1, with D unclear. V lost 0 bases, J lost 3 bases, and 9 bases lay in between. Germline-derived CDR1 and CDR2 are SGHRS and YFSETQ. The CDR3 loop spans 14 amino acids.

Ten or more counts support this clonotype. Here the CDR3 omits its conserved ending phenylalanine or tryptophan, so a read error is the likely source. V is TRBV12-3 or TRBV12-4 and J is TRBJ2-2; possible D gene TRBD2, 5 bases. CDR3 size: 16 residues. V lost 3 bases and J lost 6, with 17 bases in between. As DNA, the CDR3 is TGTGCCAGCAGTTTCTCTAGTCCAACCGGGGCCGGGGAGCTGTTTCTT. Its protein is CASSFSSPTGAGELFL.

The rearrangement uses TRBV19 and TRBJ1-5; 12 nucleotides line up with TRBD1. V lost 9 bases to trimming and J lost 1 base; unmatched junction nucleotides: 4. Germline values: CDR1 LNHDA, CDR2 SQIVND (reference sequence). This CDR3 is built from 15 residues. The CDR3 here is CASRDRGLSNQPQHF. The CDR3 bases are TGTGCCAGCCGGGACAGGGGGCTGAGCAATCAGCCCCAGCATTTT.

In this sample, this clonotype turned up many times. V is TRBV20-1 and J is TRBJ1-1; D is undetermined. In germline, CDR1 is DFQATT, CDR2 SNEGSKA (reference sequence). V was cut by 3 bases and J by 1 base, with 9 bases left in between. This CDR3 comprises 13 residues. CDR3 DNA: TGCAGTGCTAGGGACTCCTCGAACACTGAAGCTTTCTTT. It yields the protein CSARDSSNTEAFF.

The chain recombines TRBV3-1 with TRBJ2-7, with D possibly TRBD2 on 6 matching bases. Germline V lookup: CDR1 LGHDT, CDR2 YNNKEL (reference sequence). V lost 1 base, J lost 7 bases, and 17 bases lay in between. The CDR3 is 15 amino acids. As DNA, the CDR3 is TGTGCCAGCAGCCAAGCACAATTTCCCGGGAGAGAGCAGTACTTC. Its protein product is CASSQAQFPGREQYF.